These T cell receptor beta chains were read from a single sample in a study of tumor and adjacent non-tumor tissue in lung cancer. TCRdb analysed the multiplex PCR reads with MiXCR anew, one entry per CDR3 protein. The sample includes roughly 90,000 distinct CDR3 sequences, more than 75% of them seen just once. The specimen sequenced was distant non-tumor lung tissue. Receptors originate from a woman between 45 and 65 years old with non-small cell lung cancer. Both conserved end residues are part of each CDR3. Fields, in order: V gene, CDR3 protein.

>TRBV6-1
CARKPSSYEQYF
>TRBV27
CASSLGELNPEAFF
>TRBV30
CAWSTDLNYVYTF
>TRBV6-5
CTSTGSEQYF
>TRBV10-2
CASLGQNTEAFF
>TRBV5-1
CASSLGGQSYEQYF
>TRBV18
CASSPEGQHGYTF
>TRBV20-1
CSDRESRVGEKLFF
>TRBV29-1
CSVHRGLNAEAFF
>TRBV5-6
CASGLVKNIKYF
>TRBV10-2
CATLQASNQPQYF
>TRBV11-2
CACGSLAGSGEADTQYF
>TRBV12-3/TRBV12-4
CDSNDRPNGIQPQHF
>TRBV12-3/TRBV12-4
CASPLELHQPQHF
>TRBV4-1
CASSQVAGGLRNEPFF
>TRBV7-8
CASRLPVDYDQYF
>TRBV29-1
CSVEGSGVPRVETLYF
>TRBV29-1
CGVMEEENAEAFF
>TRBV12-3/TRBV12-4
CASSLARDRTNYGYTF
>TRBV29-1
CGVELSGSSYNDQFF
>TRBV6-5
CANSPGAVQETRYF
>TRBV29-1
CSVKETEGEQYF
>TRBV2
CASCRDRGQGQPQHF
>TRBV20-1
CSATLLFEQYF
>TRBV11-2
CASSQRDTAYEQYF
>TRBV4-1
CASSQDRGGYEEYF
>TRBV6-5
CASRSSGNTTYF
>TRBV4-1
CASSQGLAVDMQYF
>TRBV5-1
CASSLRALQTGMREEQYF
>TRBV29-1
CIVGGGQDNTEGFF
>TRBV20-1
CTASGVMIDVQFF
>TRBV5-1
CVSKGTTRQYF
>TRBV4-2
CASSPLLGANVLTF
>TRBV12-3/TRBV12-4
CASSRRTGSPDTQYF
>TRBV29-1
CSVEGGVVSREETQYF
>TRBV6-5
CASRNIIEQGSYGYIF
>TRBV6-5
CATSYRLAGDEQYF
>TRBV5-4
CTGSLTSSNEQYF
>TRBV6-2/TRBV6-3
CASSYSGVTDMQYF
>TRBV6-5
CASSYSNPCRGSSHEQYF
>TRBV11-2
CVGSLADSYEQYF
>TRBV4-1
CASSQDLNQLQHF